The TCR beta chain under discussion was sequenced for a study of T cells in Graves' hyperthyroidism and ophthalmopathy. The study's findings and limits: The model identified upcoming ophthalmopathy a median roughly 6 months ahead of onset.

The CDR3 length is 13 residues. Germline-derived CDR1 and CDR2 are MNHEY and SVGEGT. The ends were cut back, 2 bases at V and 4 bases at J, with 6 bases in the middle. This clonotype was detected many times. Its matching antigen is unknown. Ophthalmopathy patients showed a Clinical Activity Score of at least 3, NOSPECS grade of at least 4 and duration under 3 months. Out of more than 8 ml of fresh peripheral blood came the PBMCs. The investigators amplified TCR beta CDR3 regions from RNA transcripts. The HTBI primer set served for first-round RT-PCR of the TCR CDR3. MiXCR, applied by TCRdb to the multiplex PCR reads, yields one record per CDR3 protein. The repertoire holds 450,000 to 600,000 distinct CDR3 sequences, approximately 20% seen once, with about 50% in the top ten.

This sequence was found in a man between 40 and 49 years old with Graves' ophthalmopathy. The rearrangement links TRBV6-2 or TRBV6-3 to TRBJ2-1; D remains unclear. Sequencing used blood. CDR3 sequence: CASSYRYYNEQFF. The DNA of the CDR3 is TGTGCCAGCAGTTACAGATATTACAATGAGCAGTTCTTC.